The rows below give T cell receptor beta chains drawn from one sample of a study of OX40 agonist ivuxolimab in advanced cancers. Assay used: immunoSEQ multiplex PCR; TCRdb lists only in-frame clones, some missing. The top ten clones hold less than 15% of a sample with 45,000 to 65,000 clones, roughly 84% of them seen once. The specimen comprised CD4+ or CD8+ T cells sorted from blood, sampled in a trial of the OX40 agonist ivuxolimab. Receptors were obtained from an adult with an advanced solid tumor such as melanoma, head and neck, liver or kidney cancer. CDR3s leave out the opening cysteine and the closing phenylalanine or tryptophan.

>TRBJ2-2|TRBV2
ASIGDHELF
>TRBJ2-5|TRBV27
ASPPPYQETQY
>TRBJ1-3|TRBV14
ASSPKIGARNTIY
>TRBJ1-5|TRBV7-2
ASSSAGTGGRGPQH
>TRBJ2-7|TRBV6-1
ASSEYGGPTYEQY
>TRBJ2-5|TRBV6-5
ASSTRTAKQETQY
>TRBJ2-7|TRBV10-3
AIRGLAGGAYEQY
>TRBJ2-1|TRBV4-1
ASRAQRGYNEQF
>TRBJ2-1|TRBV6-5
ASTSTSGKNEQF
>TRBJ2-3|TRBV6-1
ASSGTGGRVDTQY
>TRBJ2-3|TRBV28
ASSPHGISTDTQY
>TRBJ2-7|TRBV5-5
ASSRDVGAYEQY
>TRBJ1-1|TRBV10-3
AIRSPGGGTEAF
>TRBJ2-7|TRBV28
ASSGLRQGDYEQY
>TRBJ2-7|TRBV2
ASRLYYEQY
>TRBJ1-1|TRBV5-1
ASSSGQTNTEAF
>TRBJ2-1|TRBV5-1
ASSDEGSSYNEQF
>TRBJ2-1|TRBV27
ASSPRLAGGGQF
>TRBJ2-6|TRBV18
ASSPSGARTGANVLT
>TRBJ1-5|TRBV7-9
ASSEGGQVNQPQH
>TRBJ2-5|TRBV6-5
ASSDLGTGQETQY
>TRBJ1-2|TRBV2
ASSGNKGLRGYT
>TRBJ1-1|TRBV18
ASSPRGLGDATEAF
>TRBJ2-7|TRBV6-6
AAGEQY
>TRBJ1-5|TRBV18
ASSPGEGVRNQPQH
>TRBJ2-3|TRBV12-5
ATSGSGTDTQY
>TRBJ2-2|TRBV5-4
ASSLGMGLTGELF
>TRBJ2-5|TRBV4-2
ASSQRAGGEGETQY
>TRBJ2-5|TRBV10-3
AISPGTSQETQY
>TRBJ2-2|TRBV6-6
ASSYGQQNTGELF
>TRBJ2-1|TRBV21-1
ASSTPTRGRPYNEQF
>TRBJ1-2|TRBV5-1
ASSLDGQETYGYT
>TRBJ1-5|TRBV19
ASSGQADNQPQH
>TRBJ2-6|TRBV2
ASSRGANVLT
>TRBJ2-7|TRBV2
ACHPRSGTLNEQY
>TRBJ2-1|TRBV6-1
ASSSDRAGEQF
>TRBJ2-7|TRBV6-5
ASSNSRTASYEQY
>TRBJ1-3|TRBV7-2
ASSLPSGNTIY
>TRBJ2-7|TRBV7-8
ASSLVTSREQY
>TRBJ1-2|TRBV28
ASSSPSGTTIYGYT
>TRBJ2-7|TRBV19
ASSKIVAFYEQY